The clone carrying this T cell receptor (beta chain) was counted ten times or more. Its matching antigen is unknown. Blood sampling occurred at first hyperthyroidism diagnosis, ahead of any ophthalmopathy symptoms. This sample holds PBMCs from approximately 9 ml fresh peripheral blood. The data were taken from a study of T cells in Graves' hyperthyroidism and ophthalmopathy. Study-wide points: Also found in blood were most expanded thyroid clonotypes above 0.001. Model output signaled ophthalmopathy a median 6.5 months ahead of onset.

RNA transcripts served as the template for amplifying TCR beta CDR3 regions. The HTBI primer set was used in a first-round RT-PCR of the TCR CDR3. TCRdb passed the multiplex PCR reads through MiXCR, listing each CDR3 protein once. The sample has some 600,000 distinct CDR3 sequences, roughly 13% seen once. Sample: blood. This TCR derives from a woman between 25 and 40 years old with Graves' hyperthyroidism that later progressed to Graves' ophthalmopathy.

The CDR3 reads CSARVDRENYGYTF. The CDR3 coding sequence is TGCAGTGCTAGAGTCGACAGGGAAAACTATGGCTACACCTTC. The J gene is TRBJ1-2, the V gene TRBV20-1; 7 nucleotides match TRBD1. The V gene end was trimmed by 1 base and the J gene end by 2 bases; junction bases not matched to a gene: 4. Germline CDR1 and CDR2: DFQATT and SNEGSKA (reference sequence). There are 14 residues in the CDR3.